Listed below are T cell receptor beta chains from one sample, sequenced in a study of T cells in Graves' hyperthyroidism and ophthalmopathy. Using its own MiXCR run on the multiplex PCR reads, TCRdb lists one record per CDR3 protein. The data hold around 520,000 distinct CDR3 sequences, with about 15% observed a single time. Sample: blood. These receptors all stem from a woman aged 40-49 years with Graves' hyperthyroidism. The conserved cysteine and the conserved F or W are not part of the CDR3 here.

J gene	V gene	CDR3 protein
TRBJ2-2	TRBV7-9	ASSLGIGLAGGKNTGELF
TRBJ2-2	TRBV6-5	ASSYSSGEANTGELF
TRBJ2-1	TRBV28	ASIRGLAGDEQF
TRBJ1-2	TRBV4-2	ASSQDGTGALNYGYT
TRBJ1-4	TRBV6-1	ASSGAGSGKLF
TRBJ2-3	TRBV29-1	SVLTGTQY
TRBJ2-1	TRBV14	ASSQEGNSYNEQF
TRBJ1-4	TRBV20-1	SARAYRGREDEKLF
TRBJ2-1	TRBV20-1	SGSGGVAGGMEQF
TRBJ2-7	TRBV28	ASSTLTDYEQY
TRBJ2-2	TRBV7-8	ASSDDLAGELF
TRBJ1-2	TRBV7-9	ASSLDRGRTDPYGYT
TRBJ2-7	TRBV27	ASRPRGLSSYEQY
TRBJ2-7	TRBV5-6	ASSEGAGRSYEQY
TRBJ2-1	TRBV4-1	ASSQIGLAGVYNEQF